This TCR beta chain is drawn from a study of blood T cell repertoires in COVID-19. Study-level information: Sites in the United States, Italy and Spain provided acute and convalescent COVID-19 samples.

Using immunoSEQ multiplex PCR, the repertoire was profiled, and TCRdb retains in-frame clones only, with some absent. The table records fewer than 350,000 clones, more than 75% of them present only once. CDR3 size: 14 residues. The germline gives CDR1 SGHRS, CDR2 YFSETQ. The V gene lost 0 bases and the J gene lost 3 bases, with 9 bases spanning the gap. The sequence derives from a woman in her thirties who had recovered from COVID-19. Sequencing used peripheral blood. This chain connects TRBV5-1 to TRBJ1-1; D may be TRBD1 (6 bases). CDR3 residues: CASSLGDTDTEAFF. The CDR3 coding sequence is TGCGCCAGCAGCTTGGGGGACACTGACACTGAAGCTTTCTTT.